One and the same sample provided the 10 T cell receptor beta chains below, sequenced in a study of blood T cells in healthy people across ages. Next came a second PCR, run for roughly 6 to 11 cycles, which used a sample-barcoded 5' primer along with a J-beta primer mix. TCRdb recomputed calls from the 5' RACE reads with MiXCR, one row per CDR3 protein. The top ten hold 22% of the sample, which has approximately 850,000 distinct CDR3 sequences, over 45% seen once. The sequenced sample consisted of blood. These receptor sequences come from a man aged 30-40 years in good health.

Concerning this clonotype: This may stem from a read error, because a much larger clone lies one nucleotide away. The chain employs TRBV10-3 and TRBJ2-4; tentatively, D is TRBD1 or TRBD2 (5 bases each). The J call is doubtful: the DNA matches TRBJ2-7 better. CDR3 length: 15 residues. Germline lookup yields CDR1 ENHRY and CDR2 SYGVKD. CDR3 loop: CAISETSEGPYEQYF. CDR3 nucleotides: TGTGCCATCAGTGAGACCTCCGAGGGGCCCTACGAGCAGTACTTC.

This rearrangement joins TRBV3-1 to TRBJ2-3; 13 bases align to TRBD2. J lost 2 bases, V lost 5 bases, and 4 bases had no gene match. This CDR3 has 16 residues. Per the germline V gene, CDR1 is LGHDT and CDR2 is YNNKEL (reference sequence). The DNA for the CDR3 is TGTGCCAGCAGCGTGGGACTAGCGGGATACACAGATACGCAGTATTTT. Translation gives CASSVGLAGYTDTQYF.

V gene TRBV27 combines with J gene TRBJ1-3; D unresolved. The CDR3 covers 13 residues. The germline V gene has CDR1 MNHEY and CDR2 SMNVEV (reference sequence). V gave up 7 bases and J gave up 0 bases, with 7 bases separating them. The CDR3 is CASTLSSGNTIYF. The DNA of the CDR3 is TGTGCCAGCACCCTATCCTCTGGAAACACCATATATTTT.

This chain uses TRBV20-1 with TRBJ1-4; possible D gene TRBD1, 5 bases. Trimming stripped 6 bases from V and 2 bases from J, with 10 bases between. The CDR3 sequence is 13 residues long. Germline values: CDR1 DFQATT, CDR2 SNEGSKA (reference sequence). The CDR3 DNA sequence: TGCAGTGCCACGGGGGGGACTAATGAAAAACTGTTTTTT. Translation gives CSATGGTNEKLFF.

This clonotype was detected only a few times. The chain is built from TRBV7-9 and TRBJ2-1; D may match TRBD1 or TRBD2 (7 bases each). Matching the DNA end better, TRBJ2-7 makes the J call doubtful. CDR1 SEHNR and CDR2 FQNEAQ come from the germline V gene (reference sequence). This CDR3 contains 17 residues. The CDR3 DNA reads as TGTGCCAGCAGCCCTTGGGGGAGGGGGCAAGAGGACAATGAGCAGTACTTC. It translates to CASSPWGRGQEDNEQYF.

The chain couples TRBV11-3 to TRBJ2-1; D gene ambiguous. The CDR3 is made up of 15 amino acids. Germline-derived CDR1 and CDR2 are SGHNT and YENEEA. The V and J ends lost 5 bases and 0 bases respectively, with 11 bases between them. In DNA form, the CDR3 reads TGTGCCAGCAGCCCGGACGGCGACTCCTACAATGAGCAGTTCTTC. Protein product: CASSPDGDSYNEQFF. The whole variable domain, filled in from reference TRBV11-3 and TRBJ2-1, reads EAGVVQSPRYKIIEKKQPVAFWCNPISGHNTLYWYLQNLGQGPELLIRYENEEAVDDSQLPKDRFSAERLKGVDSTLKIQPAELGDSAVYLCASSPDGDSYNEQFFGPGTRLTVL.

The gene calls are TRBV12-3 or TRBV12-4 and TRBJ2-6; no clear D. CDR3 size: 19 residues. The V end lost 5 bases, the J end lost 2 bases, and 22 bases lay between the germline ends. CDR3 sequence (DNA): TGTGCCAGCAGTAGCAGCCCGGGCTTTACGCCTGCTGGGGCCAACGTCCTGACTTTC. The encoded protein is CASSSSPGFTPAGANVLTF.

The V and J genes are TRBV6-2 or TRBV6-3 and TRBJ2-4; D is perhaps TRBD2 (6 bases). Trimming left V 8 bases short and J 9 bases short, with 26 bases between. CDR1 and CDR2 (germline): MNHEY, SVGEGT. The CDR3 extends over 16 amino acids. DNA of the CDR3: TGTGCCAGCGGGAATCGGGACTCTGCGGGCCGGGGCATTCAGTACTTC. Encoded protein: CASGNRDSAGRGIQYF.

This clonotype was found once. The chain carries TRBV20-1 and TRBJ2-3, with 10 bases lining up with TRBD1. Trimming removed 6 bases from V and 5 bases from J; junction bases left unmatched: 2. The CDR3 has 12 amino acids. Germline V lookup: CDR1 DFQATT, CDR2 SNEGSKA (reference sequence). CDR3 residues: CSARTGGDTQYF. The CDR3 DNA sequence: TGCAGTGCCCGGACAGGGGGAGATACGCAGTATTTT.

The V gene is TRBV6-1, the J gene TRBJ2-1, with 7 bases matching TRBD1. After removal of 2 bases from V and 9 bases from J, the junction contained 7 bases not matched to a gene. The CDR3 contains 14 residues. Germline values: CDR1 MNHNS, CDR2 SASEGT. The CDR3 sequence: CASSELSRGPEQFF. The CDR3 nucleotides are TGTGCCAGCAGTGAACTATCGAGGGGGCCTGAGCAGTTCTTC.